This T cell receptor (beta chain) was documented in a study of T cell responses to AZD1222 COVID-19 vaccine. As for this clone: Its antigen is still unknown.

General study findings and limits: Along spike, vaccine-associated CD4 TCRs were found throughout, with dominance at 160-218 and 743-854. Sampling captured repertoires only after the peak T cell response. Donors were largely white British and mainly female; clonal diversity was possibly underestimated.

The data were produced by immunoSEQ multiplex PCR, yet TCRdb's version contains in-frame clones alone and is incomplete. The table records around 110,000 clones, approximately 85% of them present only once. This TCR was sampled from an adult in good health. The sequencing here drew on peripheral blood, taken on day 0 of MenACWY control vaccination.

CDR3 amino acids: CASSTGQLNQPQHF. The CDR3 DNA reads TGTGCCAGCAGCACGGGACAGCTCAATCAGCCCCAGCATTTT. V gene TRBV7-2 combines with J gene TRBJ1-5; 7 bases fit TRBD1. J lost 3 bases, V lost 5 bases, and 4 bases had no gene match. The CDR3 is 14 amino acids. From germline, CDR1 is SGHTA and CDR2 FQGNSA.